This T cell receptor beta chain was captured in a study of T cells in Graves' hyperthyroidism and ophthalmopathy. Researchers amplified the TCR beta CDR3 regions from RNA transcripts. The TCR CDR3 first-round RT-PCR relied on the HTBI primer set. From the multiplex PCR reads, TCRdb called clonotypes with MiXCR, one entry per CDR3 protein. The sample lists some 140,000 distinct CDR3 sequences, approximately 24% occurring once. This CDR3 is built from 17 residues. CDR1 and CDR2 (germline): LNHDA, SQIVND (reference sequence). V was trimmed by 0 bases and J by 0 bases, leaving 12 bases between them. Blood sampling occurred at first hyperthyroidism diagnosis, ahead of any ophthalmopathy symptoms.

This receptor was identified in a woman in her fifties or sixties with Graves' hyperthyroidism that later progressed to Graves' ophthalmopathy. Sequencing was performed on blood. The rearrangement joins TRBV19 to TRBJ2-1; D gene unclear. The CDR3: CASSIDPPPSSYNEQFF. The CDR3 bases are TGTGCCAGTAGTATAGACCCCCCGCCTAGCTCCTACAATGAGCAGTTCTTC.